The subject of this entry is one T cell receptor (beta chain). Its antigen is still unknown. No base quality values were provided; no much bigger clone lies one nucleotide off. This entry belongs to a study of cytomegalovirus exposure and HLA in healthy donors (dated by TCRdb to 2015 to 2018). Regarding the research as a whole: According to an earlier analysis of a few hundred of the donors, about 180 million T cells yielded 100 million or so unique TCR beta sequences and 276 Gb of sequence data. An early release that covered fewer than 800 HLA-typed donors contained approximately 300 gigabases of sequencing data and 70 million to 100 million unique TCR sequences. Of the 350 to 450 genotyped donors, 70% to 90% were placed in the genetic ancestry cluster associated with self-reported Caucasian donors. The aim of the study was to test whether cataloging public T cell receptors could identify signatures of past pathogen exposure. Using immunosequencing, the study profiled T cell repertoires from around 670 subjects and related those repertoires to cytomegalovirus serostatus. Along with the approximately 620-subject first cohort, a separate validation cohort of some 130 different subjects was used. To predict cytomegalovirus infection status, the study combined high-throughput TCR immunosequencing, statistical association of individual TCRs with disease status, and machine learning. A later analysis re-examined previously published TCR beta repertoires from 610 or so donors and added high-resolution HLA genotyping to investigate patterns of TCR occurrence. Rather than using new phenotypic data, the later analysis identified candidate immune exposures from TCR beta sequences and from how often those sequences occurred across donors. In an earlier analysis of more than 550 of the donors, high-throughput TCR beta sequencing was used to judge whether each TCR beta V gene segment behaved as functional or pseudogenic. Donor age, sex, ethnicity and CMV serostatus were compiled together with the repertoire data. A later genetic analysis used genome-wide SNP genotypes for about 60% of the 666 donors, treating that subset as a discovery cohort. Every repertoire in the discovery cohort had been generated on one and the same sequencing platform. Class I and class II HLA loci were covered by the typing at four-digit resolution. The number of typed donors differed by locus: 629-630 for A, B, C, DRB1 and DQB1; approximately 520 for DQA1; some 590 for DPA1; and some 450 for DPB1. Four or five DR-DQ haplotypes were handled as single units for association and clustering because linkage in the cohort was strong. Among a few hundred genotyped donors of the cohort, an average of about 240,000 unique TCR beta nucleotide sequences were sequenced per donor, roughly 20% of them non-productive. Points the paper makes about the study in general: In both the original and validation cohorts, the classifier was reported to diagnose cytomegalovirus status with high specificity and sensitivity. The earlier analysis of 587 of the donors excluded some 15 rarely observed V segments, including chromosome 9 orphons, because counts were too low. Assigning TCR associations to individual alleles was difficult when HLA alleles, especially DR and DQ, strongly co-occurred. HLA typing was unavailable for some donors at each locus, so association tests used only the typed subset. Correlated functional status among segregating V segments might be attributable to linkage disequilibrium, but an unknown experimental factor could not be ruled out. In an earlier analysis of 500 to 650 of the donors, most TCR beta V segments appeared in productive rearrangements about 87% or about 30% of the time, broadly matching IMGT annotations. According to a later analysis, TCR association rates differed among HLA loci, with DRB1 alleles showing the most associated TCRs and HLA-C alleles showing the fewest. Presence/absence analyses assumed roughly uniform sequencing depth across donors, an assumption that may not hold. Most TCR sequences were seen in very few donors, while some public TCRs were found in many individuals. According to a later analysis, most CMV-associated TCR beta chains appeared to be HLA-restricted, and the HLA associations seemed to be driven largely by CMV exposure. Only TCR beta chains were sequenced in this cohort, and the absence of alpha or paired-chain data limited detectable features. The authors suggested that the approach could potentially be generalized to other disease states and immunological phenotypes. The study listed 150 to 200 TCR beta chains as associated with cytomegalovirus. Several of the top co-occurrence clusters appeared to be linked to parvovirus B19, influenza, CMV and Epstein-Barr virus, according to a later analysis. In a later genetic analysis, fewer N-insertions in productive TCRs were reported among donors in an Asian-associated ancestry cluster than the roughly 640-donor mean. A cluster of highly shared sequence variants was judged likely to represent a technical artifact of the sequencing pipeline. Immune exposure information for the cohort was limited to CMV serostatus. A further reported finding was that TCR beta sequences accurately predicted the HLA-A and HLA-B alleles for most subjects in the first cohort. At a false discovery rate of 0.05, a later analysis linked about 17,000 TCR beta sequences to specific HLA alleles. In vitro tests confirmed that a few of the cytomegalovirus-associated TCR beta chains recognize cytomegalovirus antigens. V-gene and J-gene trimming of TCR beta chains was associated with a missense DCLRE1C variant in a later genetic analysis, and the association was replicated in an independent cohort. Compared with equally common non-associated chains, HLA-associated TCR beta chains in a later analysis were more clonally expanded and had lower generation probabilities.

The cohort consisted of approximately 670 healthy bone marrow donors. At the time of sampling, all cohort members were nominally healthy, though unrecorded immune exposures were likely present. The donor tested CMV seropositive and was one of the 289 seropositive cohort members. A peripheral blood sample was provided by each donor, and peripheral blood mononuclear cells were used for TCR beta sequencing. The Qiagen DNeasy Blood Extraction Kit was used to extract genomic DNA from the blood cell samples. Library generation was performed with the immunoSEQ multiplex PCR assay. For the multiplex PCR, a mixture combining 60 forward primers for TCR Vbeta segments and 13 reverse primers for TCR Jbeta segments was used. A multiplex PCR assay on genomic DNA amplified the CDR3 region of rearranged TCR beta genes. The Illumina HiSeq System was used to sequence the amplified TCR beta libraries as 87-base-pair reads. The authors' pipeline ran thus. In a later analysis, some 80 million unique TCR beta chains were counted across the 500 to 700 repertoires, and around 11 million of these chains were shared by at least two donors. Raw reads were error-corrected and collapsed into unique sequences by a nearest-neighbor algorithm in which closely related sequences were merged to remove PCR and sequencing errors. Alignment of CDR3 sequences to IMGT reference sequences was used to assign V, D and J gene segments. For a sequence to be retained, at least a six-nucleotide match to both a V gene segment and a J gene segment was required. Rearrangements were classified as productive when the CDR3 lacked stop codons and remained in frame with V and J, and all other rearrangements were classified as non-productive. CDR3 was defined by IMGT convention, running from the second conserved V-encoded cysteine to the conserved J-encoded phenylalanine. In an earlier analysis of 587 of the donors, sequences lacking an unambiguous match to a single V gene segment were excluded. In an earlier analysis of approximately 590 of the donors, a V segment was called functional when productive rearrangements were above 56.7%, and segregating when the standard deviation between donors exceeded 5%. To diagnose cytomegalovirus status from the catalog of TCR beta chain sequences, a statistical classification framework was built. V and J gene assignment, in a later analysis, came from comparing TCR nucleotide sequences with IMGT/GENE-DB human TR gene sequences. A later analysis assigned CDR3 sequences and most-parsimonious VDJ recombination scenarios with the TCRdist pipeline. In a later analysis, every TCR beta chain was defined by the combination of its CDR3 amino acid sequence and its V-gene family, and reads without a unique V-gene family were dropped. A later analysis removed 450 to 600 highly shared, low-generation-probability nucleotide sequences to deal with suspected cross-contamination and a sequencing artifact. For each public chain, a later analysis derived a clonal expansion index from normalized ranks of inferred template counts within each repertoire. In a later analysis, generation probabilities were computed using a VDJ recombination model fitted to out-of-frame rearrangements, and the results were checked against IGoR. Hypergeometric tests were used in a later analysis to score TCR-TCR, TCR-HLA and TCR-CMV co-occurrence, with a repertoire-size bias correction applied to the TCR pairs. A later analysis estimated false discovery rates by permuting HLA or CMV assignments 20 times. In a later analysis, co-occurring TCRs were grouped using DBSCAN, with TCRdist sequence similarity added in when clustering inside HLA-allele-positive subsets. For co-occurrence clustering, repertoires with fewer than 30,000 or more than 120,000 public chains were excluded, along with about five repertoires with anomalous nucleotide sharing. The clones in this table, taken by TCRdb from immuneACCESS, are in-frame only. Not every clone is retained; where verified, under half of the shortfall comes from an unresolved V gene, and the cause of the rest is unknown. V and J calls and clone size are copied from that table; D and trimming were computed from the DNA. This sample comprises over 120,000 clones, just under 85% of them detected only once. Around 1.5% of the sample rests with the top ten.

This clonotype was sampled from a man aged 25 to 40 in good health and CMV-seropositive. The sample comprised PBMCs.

The CDR3 has the sequence CASSKTSAEENIQYF. The DNA reads as follows: TGTGCCAGTAGTAAGACTAGCGCAGAGGAAAACATTCAGTACTTC. The rearrangement combines TRBV19 with TRBJ2-4, and TRBD2 aligns with 8 junction nucleotides. There are 15 amino acids in the CDR3, from cysteine to phenylalanine inclusive. Only the CDR3 DNA is retained, 45 bases long and in frame from the first base. According to the germline V gene (reference sequence), CDR1 reads LNHDA and CDR2 reads SQIVND. Trimmed from V: 4 bases; trimmed from J: 5 bases; junction bases lacking a gene match: 7.